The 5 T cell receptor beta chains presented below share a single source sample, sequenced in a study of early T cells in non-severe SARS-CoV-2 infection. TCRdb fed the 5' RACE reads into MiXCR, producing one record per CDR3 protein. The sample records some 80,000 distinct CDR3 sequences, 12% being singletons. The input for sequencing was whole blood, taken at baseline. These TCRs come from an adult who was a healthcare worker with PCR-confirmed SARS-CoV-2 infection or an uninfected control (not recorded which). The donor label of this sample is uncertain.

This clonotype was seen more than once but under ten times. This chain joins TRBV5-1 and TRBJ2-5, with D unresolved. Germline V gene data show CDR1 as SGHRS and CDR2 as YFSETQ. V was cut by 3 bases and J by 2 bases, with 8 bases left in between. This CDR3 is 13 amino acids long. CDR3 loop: CASSSGGQETQYF. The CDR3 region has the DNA TGCGCCAGCAGCTCGGGCGGTCAAGAGACCCAGTACTTC.

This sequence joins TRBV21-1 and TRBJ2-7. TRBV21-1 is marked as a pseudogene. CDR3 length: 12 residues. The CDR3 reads CASAKSRREQYF. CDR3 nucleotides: TGTGCCAGCGCGAAATCGAGAAGGGAGCAGTACTTC.

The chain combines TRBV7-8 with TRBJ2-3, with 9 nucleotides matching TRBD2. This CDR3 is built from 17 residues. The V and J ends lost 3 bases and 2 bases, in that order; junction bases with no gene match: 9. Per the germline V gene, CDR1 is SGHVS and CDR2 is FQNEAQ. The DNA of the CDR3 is TGTGCCAGCAGCTTTCTGAGACTAGCGGCTCCCACAGATACGCAGTATTTT. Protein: CASSFLRLAAPTDTQYF.

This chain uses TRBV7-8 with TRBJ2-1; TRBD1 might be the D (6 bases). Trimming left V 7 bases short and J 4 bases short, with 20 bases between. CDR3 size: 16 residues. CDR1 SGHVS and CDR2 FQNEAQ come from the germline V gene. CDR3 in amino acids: CASMGAPNHPYNEQFF. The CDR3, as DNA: TGTGCCAGCATGGGGGCCCCCAATCACCCTTACAATGAGCAGTTCTTC.

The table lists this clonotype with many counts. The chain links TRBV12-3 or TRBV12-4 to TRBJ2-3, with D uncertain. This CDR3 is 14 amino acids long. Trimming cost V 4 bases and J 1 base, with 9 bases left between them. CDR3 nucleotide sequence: TGTGCCAGCAGTTCGGGTCCTCGCACAGATACGCAGTATTTT. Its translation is CASSSGPRTDTQYF.